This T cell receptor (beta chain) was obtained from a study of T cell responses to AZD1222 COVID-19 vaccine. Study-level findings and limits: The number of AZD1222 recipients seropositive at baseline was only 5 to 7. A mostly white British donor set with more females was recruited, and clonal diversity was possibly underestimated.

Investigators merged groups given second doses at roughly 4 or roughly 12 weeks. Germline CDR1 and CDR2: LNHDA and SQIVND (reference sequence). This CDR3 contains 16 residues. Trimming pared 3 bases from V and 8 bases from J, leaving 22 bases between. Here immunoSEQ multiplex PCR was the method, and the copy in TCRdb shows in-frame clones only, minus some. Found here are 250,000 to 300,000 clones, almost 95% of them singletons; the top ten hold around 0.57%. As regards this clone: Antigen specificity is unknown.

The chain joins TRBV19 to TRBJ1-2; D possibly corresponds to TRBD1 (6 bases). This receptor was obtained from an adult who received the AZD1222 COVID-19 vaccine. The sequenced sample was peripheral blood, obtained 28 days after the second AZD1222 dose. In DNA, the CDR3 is TGTGCCAGTAGTATTTCCGGGACATTACCTCGAGGAGGCTACACCTTC. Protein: CASSISGTLPRGGYTF.